These T cell receptor beta chains were read from a single sample in a study of CD8 T cells in ankylosing spondylitis. Each CDR3 protein gets one entry after TCRdb re-called the 5' RACE reads with MiXCR. The table records about 250,000 distinct CDR3 sequences, roughly 32% of them present only once. Sequencing input: blood, either unsorted or a sorted T cell fraction (not recorded which). These TCRs come from a male donor with ankylosing spondylitis or in good health (not recorded which). Both conserved end residues are part of each CDR3. The order of the fields is CDR3 protein, CDR3 DNA, V gene, clone size, J gene, D gene. D genes are given only for firm matches. Size is stated for part of the rows, as once, few or many counts, or as a class when the clone is expanded.

CDR3 protein: CASSQDLGLAGALADTQYF; CDR3 DNA: TGTGCCAGCAGCCAAGATCTTGGGCTAGCGGGGGCATTAGCAGATACGCAGTATTTT; V gene: TRBV3-1; clone size: .; J gene: TRBJ2-3; D gene: TRBD2
CDR3 protein: CASSLQKGSEAFF; CDR3 DNA: TGCGCCAGCAGCTTACAAAAAGGTTCCGAAGCTTTCTTT; V gene: TRBV5-1; clone size: .; J gene: TRBJ1-1; D gene: .
CDR3 protein: CASSWDRVTQYF; CDR3 DNA: TGTGCCAGCAGCTGGGACCGGGTGACCCAGTACTTC; V gene: TRBV5-6; clone size: .; J gene: TRBJ2-5; D gene: .
CDR3 protein: CASSWTLYTEAFF; CDR3 DNA: TGCGCCAGCAGCTGGACCCTGTACACTGAAGCTTTCTTT; V gene: TRBV5-1; clone size: .; J gene: TRBJ1-1; D gene: .
CDR3 protein: CSVRTDYGYTF; CDR3 DNA: TGCAGCGTTCGGACAGACTATGGCTACACCTTC; V gene: TRBV29-1; clone size: .; J gene: TRBJ1-2; D gene: .
CDR3 protein: CASSLQDGYEQYF; CDR3 DNA: TGTGCCAGCAGTTTACAGGACGGCTACGAGCAGTACTTC; V gene: TRBV12-3/TRBV12-4; clone size: few; J gene: TRBJ2-7; D gene: .
CDR3 protein: CATTQPGQGGDTQYF; CDR3 DNA: TGCGCCACCACCCAGCCCGGACAGGGGGGAGATACGCAGTATTTT; V gene: TRBV10-2; clone size: few; J gene: TRBJ2-3; D gene: TRBD1
CDR3 protein: CSATVSASRGGFF; CDR3 DNA: TGCAGTGCGACCGTTTCGGCTAGCCGGGGTGGGTTCTTC; V gene: TRBV20-1; clone size: few; J gene: TRBJ2-1; D gene: .
CDR3 protein: CASSTRGFGETQYF; CDR3 DNA: TGTGCCAGCAGTACCCGAGGGTTTGGAGAGACCCAGTACTTC; V gene: TRBV12-3/TRBV12-4; clone size: .; J gene: TRBJ2-5; D gene: .
CDR3 protein: CASSVDRTGGSNEQFF; CDR3 DNA: TGTGCCAGCAGCGTAGATAGGACAGGGGGGTCAAATGAGCAGTTCTTC; V gene: TRBV9; clone size: .; J gene: TRBJ2-1; D gene: TRBD1
CDR3 protein: CASSFGQSYEQYF; CDR3 DNA: TGTGCCAGCAGCTTCGGACAGTCGTACGAGCAGTACTTC; V gene: TRBV11-2; clone size: .; J gene: TRBJ2-7; D gene: .
CDR3 protein: CAWTLGQGNDYGYTF; CDR3 DNA: TGTGCCTGGACCCTGGGACAGGGTAACGACTATGGCTACACCTTC; V gene: TRBV30; clone size: once; J gene: TRBJ1-2; D gene: TRBD1
CDR3 protein: CSAAGGLQAHGYTF; CDR3 DNA: TGCAGTGCCGCCGGCGGACTCCAAGCCCATGGCTACACCTTC; V gene: TRBV20-1; clone size: once; J gene: TRBJ1-2; D gene: .
CDR3 protein: CAISDSRSGEQYF; CDR3 DNA: TGTGCCATCAGTGACTCTCGGTCGGGCGAGCAGTACTTC; V gene: TRBV10-3; clone size: few; J gene: TRBJ2-7; D gene: .
CDR3 protein: CASSPDRGKTQYF; CDR3 DNA: TGTGCCAGCAGCCCTGACAGGGGAAAGACCCAGTACTTC; V gene: TRBV12-3/TRBV12-4; clone size: .; J gene: TRBJ2-5; D gene: TRBD1
CDR3 protein: CASSLLGAGNTANEQFF; CDR3 DNA: TGTGCCAGCAGCTTGTTGGGGGCAGGGAATACCGCCAATGAGCAGTTCTTC; V gene: TRBV5-6; clone size: .; J gene: TRBJ2-1; D gene: .
CDR3 protein: CATSDISGGQETQYF; CDR3 DNA: TGTGCCACCAGTGACATCTCAGGGGGCCAAGAGACCCAGTACTTC; V gene: TRBV24-1; clone size: .; J gene: TRBJ2-5; D gene: TRBD1
CDR3 protein: CASSQSVFTDEQFF; CDR3 DNA: TGTGCCAGCAGCCAATCGGTTTTTACGGATGAGCAGTTCTTC; V gene: TRBV3-1; clone size: once; J gene: TRBJ2-1; D gene: .
CDR3 protein: CSARDLGTGGELFF; CDR3 DNA: TGCAGTGCTAGAGATTTGGGGACAGGCGGGGAGCTGTTTTTT; V gene: TRBV20-1; clone size: few; J gene: TRBJ2-2; D gene: TRBD1
CDR3 protein: CATWGNEQFF; CDR3 DNA: TGTGCCACCTGGGGAAATGAGCAGTTCTTC; V gene: TRBV10-3; clone size: .; J gene: TRBJ2-1; D gene: .
CDR3 protein: CASSLNPYYNEQFF; CDR3 DNA: TGTGCCAGCAGCCTAAACCCCTACTACAATGAGCAGTTCTTC; V gene: TRBV12-3/TRBV12-4; clone size: few; J gene: TRBJ2-1; D gene: .
CDR3 protein: CASSESDRGLGWPGELFF; CDR3 DNA: TGTGCCAGCAGTGAATCGGACAGGGGGTTGGGATGGCCCGGGGAGCTGTTTTTT; V gene: TRBV25-1; clone size: few; J gene: TRBJ2-2; D gene: TRBD1
CDR3 protein: CASMGETQYF; CDR3 DNA: TGTGCCAGCATGGGAGAGACCCAGTACTTC; V gene: TRBV12-3/TRBV12-4; clone size: many; J gene: TRBJ2-5; D gene: .
CDR3 protein: CASSFEGAGTKGAFF; CDR3 DNA: TGTGCCAGCAGTTTTGAGGGGGCTGGGACCAAGGGGGCTTTCTTT; V gene: TRBV12-3/TRBV12-4; clone size: .; J gene: TRBJ1-1; D gene: TRBD1
CDR3 protein: CASSQDNDVLTF; CDR3 DNA: TGCGCCAGCAGCCAAGATAATGACGTCCTGACTTTC; V gene: TRBV4-1; clone size: .; J gene: TRBJ2-6; D gene: .
CDR3 protein: CASRLTGEGTTDTQYF; CDR3 DNA: TGTGCCAGCAGGTTAACGGGGGAGGGGACCACAGATACGCAGTATTTT; V gene: TRBV12-3/TRBV12-4; clone size: few; J gene: TRBJ2-3; D gene: TRBD2
CDR3 protein: CSVGLAGLFYEQYF; CDR3 DNA: TGCAGCGTTGGACTAGCGGGGCTGTTCTACGAGCAGTACTTC; V gene: TRBV29-1; clone size: once; J gene: TRBJ2-7; D gene: TRBD2
CDR3 protein: CASSWRETQYF; CDR3 DNA: TGTGCCAGCAGTTGGCGAGAGACCCAGTACTTC; V gene: TRBV12-3/TRBV12-4; clone size: .; J gene: TRBJ2-5; D gene: .
CDR3 protein: CSAPTGQGTDTQYF; CDR3 DNA: TGCAGTGCTCCAACGGGACAGGGAACCGATACGCAGTATTTT; V gene: TRBV20-1; clone size: .; J gene: TRBJ2-3; D gene: TRBD1
CDR3 protein: CASSPARATDTQYF; CDR3 DNA: TGTGCCAGCTCACCAGCGAGAGCCACAGATACGCAGTATTTT; V gene: TRBV18; clone size: .; J gene: TRBJ2-3; D gene: .
CDR3 protein: CASSLGGSQGYEQFF; CDR3 DNA: TGTGCCAGCAGCCTAGGGGGTAGCCAAGGGTATGAGCAGTTCTTC; V gene: TRBV9; clone size: .; J gene: TRBJ2-1; D gene: .
CDR3 protein: CSATFGHNSPLHF; CDR3 DNA: TGCAGTGCTACTTTTGGGCATAATTCACCCCTCCACTTT; V gene: TRBV20-1; clone size: few; J gene: TRBJ1-6; D gene: .
CDR3 protein: CASSQMKTDRGLAGKFSYNEQFF; CDR3 DNA: TGCGCCAGCAGCCAAATGAAGACTGACCGGGGACTAGCGGGGAAATTCTCCTACAATGAGCAGTTCTTC; V gene: TRBV4-1; clone size: .; J gene: TRBJ2-1; D gene: TRBD2